The clone carrying this TCR beta chain was seen at least ten times. Its specificity is unknown. One entry per CDR3 protein, called by TCRdb with MiXCR from the RACE reads. The sample contains some 79,000 distinct CDR3 sequences, under 9% of which appear only once. Indicated time point: patch test 1, 2 weeks after DPC sensitization. Treatment of the sample: therapeutic diphenylcyclopropenone sensitization with weekly scalp DPC. Total RNA extraction was carried out from unfractionated whole blood. Germline-derived CDR1 and CDR2 are LGHDT and YNNKEL (reference sequence). The CDR3 contains 18 residues. Trimming removed 0 bases from V and 4 bases from J; junction bases left unmatched: 11. This sample stems from a study of human T cells and chemical hapten exposure. Overall study: Weekly diphenylcyclopropenone doses were given to patients' scalps across the roughly 25-week study. Whole-study results and caveats: The study found that DPC sensitization did not change TCRs above 1 in 1000 frequency.

This chain connects TRBV3-1 to TRBJ2-3; 9 positions agree with TRBD2. The clonotype originates from a woman aged 30 to 39 with alopecia areata. Some clones in this sample may be carry-over from other donors' samples. The sequences come from whole blood, collected in connection with sensitization to the hapten diphenylcyclopropenone (DPC). DNA of the CDR3: TGTGCCAGCAGCCAAGATCTGGCGGGGGGGCCGTCCTCAGATACGCAGTATTTT. Amino acid sequence: CASSQDLAGGPSSDTQYF.